Below, 11 T cell receptor beta chains from the same sample are listed, as sequenced in a study of human T cells and chemical hapten exposure (dated by TCRdb to the early 2020s). In the paper's terms, the time point label means: patch test 3, about 24 weeks after DPC sensitization. In the paper's terms, the treatment or condition label means: therapeutic diphenylcyclopropenone sensitization with weekly scalp DPC. The receptor library was made with RACE. Sequencing relied on a NextSeq 500. TCRdb handled the public reads itself, with Q25 trimming in fastp and clone calling in MiXCR, and kept productive beta chains. Each entry merges the rows of one CDR3 protein and shows their most common DNA and genes. The sample includes approximately 80,000 distinct CDR3 sequences, with 10% to 14% observed a single time. Around 3.6% of the sample goes to the ten largest clones. Sequencing used whole blood, obtained in connection with sensitization to the hapten diphenylcyclopropenone (DPC). These receptors originate from a woman between 50 and 59 years old with alopecia areata. Some clones in this sample may be carry-over from other donors' samples.

This clonotype has only a few counts. The chain couples TRBV11-2 to TRBJ2-1; maybe TRBD2 (6 bases). The CDR3 sequence is 18 residues long. The V end was cut by 0 bases, the J end by 3 bases, with 18 bases between. Germline V gives CDR1 SGHAT, CDR2 FQNNGV. The chain's CDR3 is CASSLEEGLGNFYNEQFF. The CDR3 bases are TGTGCCAGCAGCTTAGAGGAGGGCCTCGGGAACTTCTACAATGAGCAGTTCTTC.

The genes are TRBV6-2 or TRBV6-3 and TRBJ1-2, with D tentatively TRBD1 (5 bases). The germline CDR1 and CDR2 sequences are MNHEY and SVGEGT. Trimming pared 0 bases from V and 3 bases from J, leaving 8 bases between. The CDR3 contains 14 residues. The CDR3 protein is CASSYSTDYYGYTF. CDR3 sequence (DNA): TGTGCCAGCAGTTACTCGACAGATTACTATGGCTACACCTTC.

The V call is TRBV20-1, the J call TRBJ2-3; tentatively, D is TRBD1 or TRBD2 (5 bases each). CDR1 is DFQATT and CDR2 is SNEGSKA in the germline V gene (reference sequence). This CDR3 region has 13 residues. Trimming shortened V by 3 bases and J by 9 bases, and 16 bases separated the two germline ends. The CDR3 nucleotides read TGCAGTGCTAGTCTAGGGGTGGGGGTGACGCAGTATTTT. It encodes CSASLGVGVTQYF.

This CDR3 is CSAPDRGQGARNTIYF. Here the CDR3 DNA reads TGCAGTGCTCCAGATCGAGGACAGGGGGCTAGAAACACCATATATTTT. This chain connects TRBV20-1 to TRBJ1-3; 11 bases fit TRBD1. Germline loops: CDR1 DFQATT, CDR2 SNEGSKA (reference sequence). This CDR3 has 16 amino acids. The V and J ends lost 5 bases and 5 bases, in that order; junction bases with no gene match: 11.

This clonotype was observed a few times. The V and J genes are TRBV25-1 and TRBJ2-5; D may be TRBD2 (7 bases). Germline CDR1 MGHDK, CDR2 SYGVNS. Trimming stripped 1 base from V and 5 bases from J, with 17 bases between. This CDR3 has 16 residues. CDR3 residues: CASSELGEGVHETQYF. CDR3 DNA: TGTGCCAGCAGTGAATTAGGGGAGGGGGTCCATGAGACCCAGTACTTC.

This chain connects TRBV18 to TRBJ2-6, with D possibly being TRBD1 (5 bases). The germline V and J ends were trimmed by 3 bases and 0 bases, with 12 bases remaining between them. CDR1 and CDR2 (germline): KGHSH, LQKENI. The CDR3 runs 17 residues. For the CDR3, the DNA is TGTGCCAGCTCACCGCAGGGCCCTCGCTCTGGGGCCAACGTCCTGACTTTC. Its protein is CASSPQGPRSGANVLTF.

This clonotype was observed many times. The chain joins TRBV12-3 or TRBV12-4 to TRBJ2-5, with 9 bases aligning to TRBD2. V lost 6 bases, J lost 1 base, and 6 bases stayed unmatched. There are 15 residues in the CDR3. The CDR3: CASRIAGASQETQYF. DNA of the CDR3: TGTGCCAGCAGAATAGCGGGAGCCAGCCAAGAGACCCAGTACTTC.

This clonotype was recorded a few times. The DNA for the CDR3 is TGTGCCAGCAGCTTAGACCGGCGGGCCTACAATGAGCAGTTCTTC. This translates into CASSLDRRAYNEQFF. The chain uses TRBV7-2 and TRBJ2-1; TRBD2 is a possible D gene (5 bases). The germline V gene has CDR1 SGHTA and CDR2 FQGNSA. Trimming cost V 1 base and J 2 bases, with 9 bases left between them. The CDR3 is 15 amino acids.

The V gene is TRBV28, the J gene TRBJ1-5, with D unresolved. This CDR3 is 15 amino acids long. CDR1 and CDR2 (germline): MDHEN, SYDVKM. V was pared by 7 bases and J by 2 bases, with 15 bases between. CDR3 nucleotides: TGTGCCAGCACCCCAACCCTCGGGCGCAATCAGCCCCAGCATTTT. Translation gives CASTPTLGRNQPQHF.

This chain uses TRBV20-1 with TRBJ2-7; no clear D. Trimming took off 2 bases at V and 6 bases at J, with 14 bases between the two ends. Germline-derived CDR1 and CDR2 are DFQATT and SNEGSKA (reference sequence). The CDR3 extends over 13 amino acids. CDR3 nucleotides: TGCAGTGCTAGAAAGGCGCAGGCGTCCGAGCAGTACTTC. Its translation: CSARKAQASEQYF.

This clonotype was counted many times. The chain carries TRBV29-1 and TRBJ1-2; D may be TRBD1 (6 bases). The germline CDR1 and CDR2 sequences are SQVTM and ANQGSEA. Trimming stripped 7 bases from V and 8 bases from J, with 26 bases between. This CDR3 has 15 amino acids. CDR3 in amino acids: CSARRGTLMAEGYTF. CDR3 DNA sequence: TGCAGCGCGAGACGCGGGACACTAATGGCGGAAGGCTACACCTTC.